These 15 T cell receptor beta chains were sequenced from one sample in a study of blood T cells in healthy people across ages. A second 7 to 11 cycle PCR used barcoded and J-beta primers. TCRdb recomputed calls from the 5' RACE reads with MiXCR, one row per CDR3 protein. The data contain roughly 550,000 distinct CDR3 sequences, around 24% of them singletons. This same sample was also taken into another study, of T cells of mothers and their children.

Sequencing was carried out using blood. These receptors were obtained from a boy younger than 18 in good health.

CDR3 sequence: CASTHELYEQYF. For the CDR3, the DNA is TGTGCCAGCACCCATGAGCTTTACGAGCAGTACTTC. The chain is built from TRBV6-2 or TRBV6-3 and TRBJ2-7, with D unresolved. Germline V CDR1 and CDR2: MNHEY, SVGEGT. The ends were cut back, 7 bases at V and 4 bases at J, with 11 bases in the middle. The CDR3 contains 12 residues.

The chain couples TRBV7-9 to TRBJ1-2; 7 bases fit TRBD1. The CDR3 length is 14 residues. CDR1 and CDR2 from the germline V gene are SEHNR and FQNEAQ (reference sequence). Unmatched junction bases numbered 5, after V lost 3 bases and J lost 4 bases. Written as DNA, the CDR3 is TGTGCCAGCAGCTTTACAGGGGTCGGCTATGGCTACACCTTC. This translates into CASSFTGVGYGYTF.

This clonotype was counted at least ten times. This chain connects TRBV4-2 to TRBJ2-1; D is perhaps TRBD2 (6 bases). The CDR3 has 15 residues. V was cut by 1 base and J by 0 bases, with 7 bases left in between. The germline V gene encodes CDR1 LGHNA and CDR2 YNFKEQ. CDR3 region: CASSQVGGSYNEQFF. Here the CDR3 DNA reads TGTGCCAGCAGCCAAGTGGGGGGCTCCTACAATGAGCAGTTCTTC.

This clonotype was picked up one time. The chain recombines TRBV12-3 or TRBV12-4 with TRBJ2-5, with 10 bases lining up with TRBD2. The DNA end is more similar to TRBJ2-1, so the J call may be wrong. This CDR3 region has 15 residues. The CDR3 DNA reads TGTGCCAGCAGTCCGAGCGGGGGGGTCAGGGGTGAGCAGTTCTTC. Its protein is CASSPSGGVRGEQFF.

This clonotype was counted a few times. V gene TRBV14 combines with J gene TRBJ2-1; 9 bases are a match to TRBD2. This CDR3 is 15 amino acids long. The germline V gene encodes CDR1 SGHDN and CDR2 FVKESK. Trimming at V came to 4 bases and at J to 4 bases, leaving 5 bases not matched to a gene. The CDR3 reads CASSPRTSEYNEQFF. The CDR3 DNA sequence: TGTGCCAGCAGCCCACGGACTAGCGAGTACAATGAGCAGTTCTTC.

This sequence joins TRBV3-1 and TRBJ2-5; 12 bases match TRBD2. The last part of the DNA fits TRBJ2-1 better; the J call may be wrong. Per germline, CDR1 LGHDT and CDR2 YNNKEL (reference sequence). The CDR3 has 14 residues. CDR3 sequence: CASSSTSGGLMQFF. Written as DNA, the CDR3 is TGTGCCAGCAGTTCGACTAGCGGGGGCCTCATGCAGTTCTTC.

The chain uses TRBV28 and TRBJ2-5, with 10 nucleotides matching TRBD2. Germline CDR1 MDHEN, CDR2 SYDVKM. CDR3 length equals 14 residues. The V and J ends lost 4 bases and 5 bases, in that order; junction bases with no gene match: 4. CDR3 sequence: CASSSGTSVETQYF. CDR3 nucleotide sequence: TGTGCCAGCAGTTCCGGGACTAGCGTGGAGACCCAGTACTTC.

The chain joins TRBV4-2 to TRBJ2-5, with D perhaps matching TRBD2 (5 bases). Germline-derived CDR1 and CDR2 are LGHNA and YNFKEQ. The germline V and J ends were trimmed by 0 bases and 9 bases, with 14 bases remaining between them. The CDR3 spans 14 residues. CDR3: CASSQDSGYFPQYF. For the CDR3, the DNA is TGTGCCAGCAGCCAAGATTCGGGATACTTTCCCCAGTACTTC.

The V call is TRBV12-3 or TRBV12-4, the J call TRBJ2-7; TRBD1 matches 10 bases. The CDR3 extends over 14 amino acids. V trimming: 5 bases; J trimming: 5 bases; junction bases outside the gene matches: 6. Here the CDR3 reads CASSETGGWDEQYF. CDR3 nucleotide sequence: TGTGCCAGCAGTGAGACAGGGGGCTGGGACGAGCAGTACTTC.

There are a few counts of this clonotype. The chain employs TRBV7-2 and TRBJ1-1; TRBD1 is a possible D gene (5 bases). Germline CDR1 is SGHTA and CDR2 is FQGNSA. The V and J ends lost 4 bases and 5 bases respectively, with 14 bases between them. CDR3 size: 14 residues. The CDR3 region is CASSWGGLGTEAFF. Here the CDR3 DNA reads TGTGCCAGCAGCTGGGGGGGGTTAGGGACTGAAGCTTTCTTT. Looking up the rest from reference TRBV7-2 and TRBJ1-1 gives the full variable domain: GAGVSQSPSNKVTEKGKDVELRCDPISGHTALYWYRQSLGQGLEFLIYFQGNSAPDKSGLPSDRFSAERTGGSVSTLTIQRTQQEDSAVYLCASSWGGLGTEAFFGQGTRLTVV.

In this sample, this clonotype turned up a few times. This chain connects TRBV4-3 to TRBJ2-3; 7 positions agree with TRBD1. CDR1 LGHNA and CDR2 YSLEER come from the germline V gene. The CDR3 extends over 15 amino acids. Trimming at V came to 0 bases and at J to 6 bases, leaving 6 bases not matched to a gene. The CDR3 bases are TGCGCCAGCAGCCAAGATATGAGGGGGCTGGATACGCAGTATTTT. This gives the protein CASSQDMRGLDTQYF.

This clonotype was counted only a few times. It is likely a read error, because the conserved phenylalanine at the end of the CDR3 is missing. The chain joins TRBV7-3 to TRBJ2-3; 14 positions agree with TRBD2. Germline V CDR1 and CDR2: SGHTA, FQGTGA. The junction had 1 base not matched to a gene; V was cut back by 4 bases and J by 1 base. The CDR3 is 16 residues long. The CDR3 sequence: CASSSGLAGGTDTQYI. The CDR3 coding sequence is TGTGCCAGCAGCTCGGGACTAGCGGGAGGCACAGATACGCAGTATATT.

The chain has TRBV11-2 and TRBJ1-1; 9 bases are shared with TRBD1. The junction had 6 bases not matched to a gene; V was cut back by 4 bases and J by 0 bases. Germline V lookup: CDR1 SGHAT, CDR2 FQNNGV. The CDR3 contains 16 residues. The CDR3 loop is CASSSGGQGLNTEAFF. CDR3 DNA sequence: TGTGCCAGCAGCTCCGGGGGACAGGGCCTGAACACTGAAGCTTTCTTT.

This clonotype was picked up a small number of times. The chain couples TRBV27 to TRBJ2-5; D call uncertain. The closer fit of TRBJ2-1 to the DNA end suggests the J call may be wrong. The CDR3 spans 13 residues. CDR1 MNHEY and CDR2 SMNVEV come from the germline V gene (reference sequence). The CDR3 DNA is TGTGCCAGCAGTTTATCGTTCAGCTATGAGCAGTTCTTC. As protein: CASSLSFSYEQFF.

This clonotype was detected only a few times. The genes are TRBV6-5 and TRBJ2-1, with 10 bases aligning to TRBD1. Germline CDR1 is MNHEY and CDR2 is SVGAGI. The V segment lost 6 bases and the J segment 6 bases; nucleotides outside the gene matches: 8. CDR3 length: 15 residues. The CDR3 DNA reads TGTGCCAGCAGCATAACCAGGACAGGGGGCAATGAGCAGTTCTTC. This gives the protein CASSITRTGGNEQFF.